These 25 T cell receptor beta chains were sequenced from one sample in a study of T cell responses to AZD1222 COVID-19 vaccine. The table came from immunoSEQ multiplex PCR; TCRdb's copy has only in-frame clones and leaves some out. The sample includes some 96,000 clones, around 87% of them seen just once. This specimen consisted of peripheral blood, obtained on day 0 of AZD1222 vaccination. The source of these receptors is an adult in good health.

The J gene is TRBJ2-3, the V gene TRBV7-2; TRBD1 or TRBD2 may be the D gene (6 bases each). Germline V gene lookup returns CDR1 SGHTA and CDR2 FQGNSA. Trimming cost V 6 bases and J 6 bases, with 13 bases left between them. The CDR3 is 13 residues long. Here the CDR3 DNA reads TGTGCCAGCAGACCTACAGGGAGGGATACGCAGTATTTT. This encodes CASRPTGRDTQYF.

On this clone: Different DNA sequences within this sample yield the same CDR3. The gene calls are TRBV9 and TRBJ1-3; possible D gene TRBD1, 5 bases. CDR3 length: 14 amino acids. Trimming stripped 3 bases from V and 1 base from J, with 8 bases between. Germline-derived CDR1 and CDR2 are SGDLS and YYNGEE. In DNA form, the CDR3 reads TGTGCCAGCAGCGCCCAGGGTTCTGGAAACACCATATATTTT. Translating it yields CASSAQGSGNTIYF.

The rearrangement joins TRBV28 to TRBJ1-5; D gene uncertain. CDR3 length: 14 amino acids. Germline CDR1 is MDHEN and CDR2 is SYDVKM. Trimming pared 6 bases from V and 0 bases from J, leaving 9 bases between. The chain's CDR3 is CASRRLSSNQPQHF. In nucleotides, the CDR3 is TGTGCCAGCAGGAGGTTAAGTAGCAATCAGCCCCAGCATTTT.

This clone was found once. The chain couples TRBV7-2 to TRBJ1-5, with a tentative D call TRBD1 (5 bases). The CDR3 runs 14 residues. The V gene lost 5 bases and the J gene lost 1 base, with 9 bases spanning the gap. CDR1 and CDR2 from the germline V gene are SGHTA and FQGNSA. The CDR3 DNA reads TGTGCCAGCAGCGGATACAGGAGCAATCAGCCCCAGCATTTT. It translates to CASSGYRSNQPQHF.

The chain carries TRBV15 and TRBJ2-7; TRBD1 matches 11 bases. The CDR3 length is 14 residues. Trimming removed 4 bases from V and 2 bases from J; junction bases left unmatched: 1. CDR1 and CDR2 from the germline V gene are LNHNV and YYDKDF (reference sequence). The CDR3 sequence is CATSMGQGAYEQYF. In DNA form, the CDR3 reads TGTGCCACCAGCATGGGACAGGGGGCCTACGAGCAGTACTTC.

The chain couples TRBV10-3 to TRBJ1-1; 10 bases agree with TRBD1. The CDR3 has 17 amino acids. The germline CDR1 and CDR2 sequences are ENHRY and SYGVKD. The junction had 11 bases not matched to a gene; V was cut back by 6 bases and J by 1 base. DNA of the CDR3: TGTGCCATCAGCCAATCTGACAGGGGGCAGGGGAACACTGAAGCTTTCTTT. This codes for CAISQSDRGQGNTEAFF.

This chain connects TRBV5-1 to TRBJ2-3; TRBD2 matches at 12 bases. This CDR3 has 14 amino acids. Looked up from germline, CDR1 is SGHRS and CDR2 is YFSETQ. V lost 10 bases to trimming and J lost 4 bases; unmatched junction nucleotides: 7. CDR3 DNA: TGCGCCTCCCTCCCTAGCGGGGGGGCAGATACGCAGTATTTT. Translation gives CASLPSGGADTQYF. Looking up the rest from reference TRBV5-1 and TRBJ2-3 gives the full variable domain: KAGVTQTPRYLIKTRGQQVTLSCSPISGHRSVSWYQQTPGQGLQFLFEYFSETQRNKGNFPGRFSGRQFSNSRSEMNVSTLELGDSALYLCASLPSGGADTQYFGPGTRLTVL.

The genes are TRBV9 and TRBJ2-1; D is possibly TRBD1 (8 bases). This CDR3 is built from 16 residues. From germline, CDR1 is SGDLS and CDR2 YYNGEE. V was cut by 6 bases and J by 7 bases, with 23 bases left in between. The CDR3, as DNA: TGTGCCAGCACCAAGCGGGGAGACAGGGGTTTTAATGAGCAGTTCTTC. This gives the protein CASTKRGDRGFNEQFF.

V gene TRBV6-5 combines with J gene TRBJ1-1; D not resolved. Germline values: CDR1 MNHEY, CDR2 SVGAGI. Trimming removed 5 bases from V and 1 base from J, with 5 bases in between. The CDR3 runs 12 residues. The CDR3 loop reads CASSRQNTEAFF. CDR3 bases: TGTGCCAGCAGTAGGCAGAACACTGAAGCTTTCTTT.

The chain couples TRBV4-2 to TRBJ1-4, with D perhaps matching TRBD1 (5 bases). The CDR3 spans 19 residues. Trimming removed 4 bases from V and 0 bases from J, with 21 bases in between. The germline gives CDR1 LGHNA, CDR2 YNFKEQ. Here the CDR3 DNA reads TGTGCCAGCAGCCGAGAATGGGGGGATAATTTTGCAACTAATGAAAAACTGTTTTTT. It specifies CASSREWGDNFATNEKLFF.

The chain couples TRBV7-2 to TRBJ2-7; tentatively, D is TRBD2 (6 bases). The germline V and J ends were trimmed by 8 bases and 2 bases, with 13 bases remaining between them. Germline V gene data show CDR1 as SGHTA and CDR2 as FQGNSA. This CDR3 spans 13 amino acids. This CDR3 is CASGRSGTYEQYF. The DNA of the CDR3 is TGTGCCAGCGGACGTAGCGGAACCTACGAGCAGTACTTC.

This clone has only a few counts. The chain has TRBV7-3 and TRBJ1-1, with TRBD1 as a possible D gene (5 bases). V was trimmed by 5 bases and J by 1 base, leaving 8 bases between them. The CDR3 is made up of 13 amino acids. Looked up from germline, CDR1 is SGHTA and CDR2 is FQGTGA. This CDR3 reads CASSPGQNTEAFF. The CDR3, as DNA: TGTGCCAGCAGCCCAGGACAGAACACTGAAGCTTTCTTT.

Notes on this clone: This may stem from a read error, because a much larger clone lies one nucleotide away. The chain carries TRBV19 and TRBJ1-1; D unclear. V gave up 5 bases and J gave up 4 bases, with 11 bases separating them. Germline CDR1 is LNHDA and CDR2 is SQIVND (reference sequence). The CDR3 extends over 13 amino acids. In DNA, the CDR3 is TGTGCCAGTAGTGTTAGCCACTCCACTGAAGCTTTCTTT. Amino acid sequence: CASSVSHSTEAFF.

The chain recombines TRBV11-2 with TRBJ2-2; 7 nucleotides agree with TRBD2. The V gene's germline CDR1 is SGHAT and CDR2 FQNNGV. The CDR3 is made up of 14 amino acids. V trimming: 3 bases; J trimming: 8 bases; junction bases outside the gene matches: 6. CDR3 coding DNA: TGTGCCAGCAGCTTGGGAGGGTTGGCAGGGGAGCTGTTTTTT. Protein sequence: CASSLGGLAGELFF.

The J gene is TRBJ2-7, the V gene TRBV3-1 (or the pseudogene TRBV3-2); TRBD1 matches at 8 bases. The V gene end was trimmed by 3 bases and the J gene end by 2 bases; junction bases not matched to a gene: 6. Germline CDR1 and CDR2: LGHDT and YNNKEL (reference sequence). The CDR3 loop spans 15 amino acids. CDR3 coding DNA: TGTGCCAGCAGCCAGGGAGCAGGGGGCCCCTACGAGCAGTACTTC. It encodes CASSQGAGGPYEQYF.

The chain is built from TRBV6-5 and TRBJ1-2, with a weak D call TRBD1 (5 bases). Trimming shortened V by 6 bases and J by 4 bases, and 12 bases separated the two germline ends. The germline CDR1 and CDR2 sequences are MNHEY and SVGAGI. The CDR3 totals 13 residues. The CDR3 loop reads CASRGTGVYGYTF. The CDR3 DNA follows: TGTGCCAGCAGGGGCACAGGAGTCTATGGCTACACCTTC.

The rearrangement uses TRBV5-5 and TRBJ1-3; weak D call: TRBD1 (5 bases). There are 15 residues in the CDR3. The germline CDR1 and CDR2 sequences are SGHKS and YYEKEE (reference sequence). Trimming left V 3 bases short and J 1 base short, with 11 bases between. The CDR3 DNA is TGTGCCAGCAGCTCTCTTGGGGGGTCTGGAAACACCATATATTTT. As protein: CASSSLGGSGNTIYF.

V is TRBV5-1 and J is TRBJ2-2; D is ambiguous. This CDR3 contains 15 residues. Germline CDR1 SGHRS, CDR2 YFSETQ. Trimming took 0 bases from V and 6 from J, leaving 12 bases between them. CDR3 bases: TGCGCCAGCAGCTTGGGCAGTTCGGGCGCCGGGGAGCTGTTTTTT. The encoded protein is CASSLGSSGAGELFF.

The gene calls are TRBV15 and TRBJ1-6; 7 bases match TRBD1. Germline assignment: CDR1 LNHNV and CDR2 YYDKDF (reference sequence). This CDR3 contains 17 residues. The V segment lost 3 bases and the J segment 0 bases; nucleotides outside the gene matches: 5. The CDR3 sequence: CATSRLDRSSYNSPLHF. The CDR3 region has the DNA TGTGCCACCAGCAGGTTGGACAGGAGCTCCTATAATTCACCCCTCCACTTT.

V usage is TRBV9 and J usage is TRBJ1-1; weak D call: TRBD1 (5 bases). The germline V gene has CDR1 SGDLS and CDR2 YYNGEE. V was pared by 3 bases and J by 1 base, with 13 bases between. The CDR3 runs 15 residues. Written as DNA, the CDR3 is TGTGCCAGCAGCGGCACCGGGACTAAGAACACTGAAGCTTTCTTT. Translating it yields CASSGTGTKNTEAFF.

V and J are TRBV27 and TRBJ1-2; D remains unclear. V shed 5 bases and J shed 4 bases, with 11 bases lying between them. Germline lookup yields CDR1 MNHEY and CDR2 SMNVEV (reference sequence). This CDR3 comprises 13 residues. The CDR3 DNA sequence: TGTGCCAGCAGTCCATCCGCCTTCTATGGCTACACCTTC. It translates to CASSPSAFYGYTF.

This chain links TRBV5-1 with TRBJ1-1, with D tentatively TRBD1 (5 bases). V lost 6 bases to trimming and J lost 2 bases, with 11 bases between them. The CDR3 loop spans 13 amino acids. Germline CDR1 reads SGHRS; CDR2 reads YFSETQ. This chain's CDR3 is CASKGADNTEAFF. The CDR3 DNA is TGCGCCAGCAAAGGGGCGGATAACACTGAAGCTTTCTTT.

V is TRBV6-5 and J is TRBJ1-6; TRBD1 is a possible D gene (5 bases). The V gene lost 4 bases and the J gene lost 7 bases, with 8 bases spanning the gap. The germline CDR1 and CDR2 sequences are MNHEY and SVGAGI. This CDR3 contains 13 residues. In DNA form, the CDR3 reads TGTGCCAGCAGTTCGGGGGAGAATTCACCCCTCCACTTT. This encodes CASSSGENSPLHF.

This clone has more than one count but fewer than ten. The genes are TRBV7-2 and TRBJ2-7, with a weak D call TRBD1 (6 bases). The CDR3 has 13 amino acids. V was cut by 4 bases and J by 5 bases, with 12 bases left in between. Germline assignment: CDR1 SGHTA and CDR2 FQGNSA. CDR3 nucleotide sequence: TGTGCCAGCAGCTGGTTACAGGGCCACGAGCAGTACTTC. Amino acid sequence: CASSWLQGHEQYF.

This rearrangement joins TRBV11-1 to TRBJ2-7, with D possibly being TRBD1 (6 bases). Trimming left V 3 bases short and J 1 base short, with 7 bases between. Germline-derived CDR1 and CDR2 are SGHAT and FQDESV (reference sequence). The CDR3 is made up of 13 amino acids. The DNA for the CDR3 is TGTGCCAGCAGCTTGGGGGCGTCCTACGAGCAGTACTTC. It encodes CASSLGASYEQYF.